The next 10 T cell receptor beta chains were all read from a single sample in a study of cytomegalovirus exposure and HLA in healthy donors. Clones were read by immunoSEQ multiplex PCR, and TCRdb kept only the in-frame ones, dropping some. Here the sample spans 150,000 to 200,000 clones, about 90% being singletons. The sample comprised PBMCs. The receptors here all came from a woman between 18 and 30 years old in good health and CMV-seropositive.

This clone appeared a single time. The gene calls are TRBV11-2 and TRBJ2-7, with D unclear. The V end was cut by 1 base, the J end by 3 bases, with 7 bases between. The CDR3 totals 13 residues. Per the germline V gene, CDR1 is SGHAT and CDR2 is FQNNGV. The CDR3 sequence is CASSLAQFYEQYF. For the CDR3, the DNA is TGTGCCAGCAGCTTAGCACAGTTCTACGAGCAGTACTTC.

In its sample, this clone was seen a few times. The rearrangement links TRBV20-1 to TRBJ1-1; no clear D gene. The CDR3 is 9 amino acids. Trimming shortened V by 5 bases and J by 6 bases, and 4 bases separated the two germline ends. Germline CDR1 and CDR2: DFQATT and SNEGSKA (reference sequence). Here the CDR3 reads CSAGPEAFF. As DNA, the CDR3 is TGCAGTGCTGGGCCTGAAGCTTTCTTT.

The V and J genes are TRBV28 and TRBJ1-3; tentative D call: TRBD1 (5 bases). The V and J ends lost 5 bases and 2 bases respectively, with 13 bases between them. Germline V gene sequence: CDR1 MDHEN, CDR2 SYDVKM. The CDR3 runs 15 residues. Here the CDR3 reads CASSAWTTTGNTIYF. CDR3 DNA sequence: TGTGCCAGCAGTGCCTGGACAACAACTGGAAACACCATATATTTT.

This chain connects TRBV7-3 to TRBJ2-3; D uncertain. The germline V and J ends were trimmed by 6 bases and 2 bases, with 6 bases remaining between them. The length of the CDR3 is 12 residues. Germline-derived CDR1 and CDR2 are SGHTA and FQGTGA. Here the CDR3 DNA reads TGTGCCAGCAGTCCTAACACAGATACGCAGTATTTT. This sequence encodes CASSPNTDTQYF.

The rearrangement links TRBV25-1 to TRBJ2-7; tentative D call: TRBD1 (5 bases). The CDR3 has 15 amino acids. V was trimmed by 0 bases and J by 2 bases, leaving 11 bases between them. From germline, CDR1 is MGHDK and CDR2 SYGVNS. The DNA of the CDR3 is TGTGCCAGCAGTGAATATGGTGACAGACCCTACGAGCAGTACTTC. Amino acids: CASSEYGDRPYEQYF.

This chain joins TRBV18 and TRBJ2-5; D is perhaps TRBD1 (5 bases). In germline, CDR1 is KGHSH, CDR2 LQKENI. The ends were cut back, 5 bases at V and 3 bases at J, with 13 bases in the middle. The CDR3 is 14 residues long. The CDR3 loop is CASSEGAQKETQYF. The CDR3 nucleotides are TGTGCCAGCTCAGAAGGGGCCCAAAAAGAGACCCAGTACTTC.

This rearrangement joins TRBV19 to TRBJ2-3; TRBD2 matches at 12 bases. The CDR3 is 13 residues long. Germline CDR1 is LNHDA and CDR2 is SQIVND (reference sequence). Losses at the gene ends were 7 bases for V and 6 bases for J; bases not matched to a gene: 2. This CDR3 is CASKTSGSDTQYF. The CDR3 DNA reads as TGTGCCAGTAAGACTAGCGGGAGTGATACGCAGTATTTT.

The V and J genes are TRBV2 and TRBJ1-2; D is possibly TRBD1 (5 bases). V was pared by 3 bases and J by 6 bases, with 8 bases between. The CDR3 extends over 12 amino acids. CDR1 SNHLY and CDR2 FYNNEI come from the germline V gene. In DNA form, the CDR3 reads TGTGCCAGCAGTGACGACAGCCATGGCTACACCTTC. Residues: CASSDDSHGYTF.

V gene TRBV19 combines with J gene TRBJ1-5; D might be TRBD1 (6 bases). Germline CDR1 and CDR2: LNHDA and SQIVND (reference sequence). V lost 4 bases to trimming and J lost 0 bases, with 10 bases between them. This CDR3 comprises 15 residues. The CDR3 loop is CASSKRQDSNQPQHF. CDR3 bases: TGTGCCAGTAGTAAGAGACAGGATAGCAATCAGCCCCAGCATTTT. Complete variable domain (other parts from reference TRBV19 and TRBJ1-5): DGGITQSPKYLFRKEGQNVTLSCEQNLNHDAMYWYRQDPGQGLRLIYYSQIVNDFQKGDIAEGYSVSREKKESFPLTVTSAQKNPTAFYLCASSKRQDSNQPQHFGDGTRLSIL.

The rearrangement links TRBV6-4 to TRBJ1-3, with a weak D call TRBD1 (5 bases). Germline V gives CDR1 MRHNA, CDR2 SNTAGT. This CDR3 region has 15 residues. The germline V and J ends were trimmed by 4 bases and 0 bases, with 10 bases remaining between them. Here the CDR3 DNA reads TGTGCCAGCAGTGTCGACAGCGACTCTGGAAACACCATATATTTT. Protein product: CASSVDSDSGNTIYF.